Following are 10 T cell receptor beta chains from one sample sequenced in a study of blood T cell repertoires in COVID-19. Clones were read by immunoSEQ multiplex PCR, and TCRdb kept only the in-frame ones, dropping some. Among under 150,000 clones listed, around 85% were seen once. Sequencing was carried out using peripheral blood. These receptors were collected from a man in his forties or fifties with acute or convalescent COVID-19.

This clone has a count of ten or more. The J gene is TRBJ2-1, the V gene TRBV6-4, with 7 bases identical to TRBD2. Germline CDR1 reads MRHNA; CDR2 reads SNTAGT. Unmatched junction bases numbered 8, after V lost 6 bases and J lost 3 bases. The CDR3 is made up of 15 amino acids. CDR3 sequence reads: CASSRAGTNYNEQFF. CDR3 bases: TGTGCCAGCAGCCGCGCGGGGACTAACTACAATGAGCAGTTCTTC.

The V and J genes are TRBV27 and TRBJ1-2; D is possibly TRBD1 (6 bases). V was clipped by 0 bases and J by 7 bases, with 15 bases between them. Germline V gives CDR1 MNHEY, CDR2 SMNVEV (reference sequence). This CDR3 comprises 15 residues. CDR3 coding DNA: TGTGCCAGCAGTTTATCCTTTGGGGGGGCGAGTGGCTACACCTTC. Protein product: CASSLSFGGASGYTF.

The chain recombines TRBV3-1 (or the pseudogene TRBV3-2) with TRBJ2-1; 10 nucleotides match TRBD2. The CDR3 totals 19 residues. The V segment lost 0 bases and the J segment 2 bases; nucleotides outside the gene matches: 10. From germline, CDR1 is LGHDT and CDR2 YNNKEL (reference sequence). The CDR3 protein is CASSQDRSSAGGPYNEQFF. The CDR3 DNA sequence: TGTGCCAGCAGCCAAGATCGTTCGTCAGCGGGGGGGCCCTACAATGAGCAGTTCTTC.

The CDR3 region has the DNA TGTGCCAGCAGCGTAGTCGCTGCCCGATCAGGGTTACGGACTGAAGCTTTCTTT. This codes for CASSVVAARSGLRTEAFF. The chain uses TRBV9 and TRBJ1-1; TRBD1 might be the D (5 bases). The CDR3 consists of 18 residues. Germline CDR1 SGDLS, CDR2 YYNGEE. V lost 0 bases to trimming and J lost 5 bases, with 23 bases between them.

This clone was seen only once. V gene TRBV6-4 combines with J gene TRBJ1-1; D gene unclear. V was shortened by 7 bases and J by 1 base, with 10 bases between the two germline ends. Per the germline V gene, CDR1 is MRHNA and CDR2 is SNTAGT. The CDR3 sequence is 13 residues long. In DNA, the CDR3 is TGTGCCAGCAAGGTACAGCCGAACACTGAAGCTTTCTTT. This codes for CASKVQPNTEAFF.

The CDR3 protein is CASSTPRGADTEAFF. Written as DNA, the CDR3 is TGTGCCAGTAGTACCCCGCGGGGGGCGGACACTGAAGCTTTCTTT. The V gene is TRBV19, the J gene TRBJ1-1, with D perhaps matching TRBD1 (6 bases). Germline CDR1 LNHDA, CDR2 SQIVND (reference sequence). Trimming took off 4 bases at V and 3 bases at J, with 15 bases between the two ends. The CDR3 is 15 amino acids.

In this sample, this clone turned up a few times. CDR3 sequence (DNA): TGTGCCAGCCAGGGCTTCTCTGGAAACACCATATATTTT. Translation gives CASQGFSGNTIYF. V and J are TRBV12-3 or TRBV12-4 and TRBJ1-3, with D tentatively TRBD1 (5 bases). Between the trimmed V and J ends, which lost 8 bases and 0 bases, there was a span of 8 bases. The CDR3 extends over 13 amino acids.

The chain links TRBV3-1 (or the pseudogene TRBV3-2) to TRBJ2-1; 7 bases are a match to TRBD1. CDR1 LGHDT and CDR2 YNNKEL come from the germline V gene (reference sequence). The CDR3 is 13 amino acids. After removal of 2 bases from V and 9 bases from J, the junction contained 4 bases not matched to a gene. This CDR3 is CASSQQGGSEQFF. CDR3 DNA sequence: TGTGCCAGCAGCCAACAAGGGGGCTCTGAGCAGTTCTTC.

The rearrangement joins TRBV5-5 to TRBJ1-4; tentatively, D is TRBD1 (5 bases). CDR1 is SGHKS and CDR2 is YYEKEE in the germline V gene (reference sequence). CDR3 length: 14 amino acids. V gave up 4 bases and J gave up 3 bases, with 10 bases separating them. The CDR3 DNA follows: TGTGCCAGCAGCCGGGGGTCGGCTAATGAAAAACTGTTTTTT. Amino acids: CASSRGSANEKLFF.

This chain connects TRBV6-5 to TRBJ2-1; 8 nucleotides align to TRBD1. Trimming removed 6 bases from V and 4 bases from J; junction bases left unmatched: 8. The CDR3 covers 15 residues. The germline V gene encodes CDR1 MNHEY and CDR2 SVGAGI. The CDR3 reads CASSRAGTGYNEQFF. Here the CDR3 DNA reads TGTGCCAGCAGCCGAGCCGGGACAGGTTACAATGAGCAGTTCTTC.